This T cell receptor (beta chain) appears in the sequencing data of a study of glioma-infiltrating T cells after dendritic cell vaccination. Using immunoSEQ multiplex PCR, the repertoire was profiled, and TCRdb retains in-frame clones only, with some absent. Altogether 99,000 or so clones are present, almost 90% being singletons, with the ten largest covering roughly 2.8%. The sample's time point: after dendritic cell vaccination, including at tumor progression/relapse. This clone has only one observation. Looked up from germline, CDR1 is SNHLY and CDR2 is FYNNEI. The CDR3 is 14 amino acids. Losses at the gene ends were 4 bases for V and 8 bases for J; bases not matched to a gene: 6.

This chain uses TRBV2 with TRBJ2-1; 9 bases match TRBD1. This sequence was found in a human donor with glioblastoma. The starting material was blood, obtained after dendritic cell vaccination. The DNA for the CDR3 is TGTGCCAGCAGTGGGTCCCGGGACAGGGATGAGCAGTTCTTC. Translating it yields CASSGSRDRDEQFF.